The 11 T cell receptor beta chains presented below share a single source sample, sequenced in a study of blood T cell repertoires in COVID-19. Using immunoSEQ multiplex PCR, the repertoire was profiled, and TCRdb retains in-frame clones only, with some absent. The repertoire includes fewer than 120,000 clones, 76% of them detected once, and roughly 3.8% sits in the top ten. Sequenced sample: peripheral blood. These receptors were obtained from a woman of 80 years or more with acute or convalescent COVID-19.

The V call is TRBV18, the J call TRBJ1-4, with D possibly TRBD1 on 5 matching bases. The germline CDR1 and CDR2 sequences are KGHSH and LQKENI. Between the trimmed V and J ends, which lost 6 bases and 7 bases, there was a span of 12 bases. The CDR3 loop spans 13 amino acids. The CDR3 sequence: CASSAGEGEKLFF. CDR3 nucleotide sequence: TGTGCCAGCTCGGCGGGGGAGGGTGAAAAACTGTTTTTT.

This clone was seen a single time. The gene calls are TRBV2 and TRBJ1-5; a weak D match, TRBD1 (6 bases). The CDR3 is 13 amino acids. Germline values: CDR1 SNHLY, CDR2 FYNNEI. The V and J ends lost 8 bases and 3 bases respectively, with 11 bases between them. As DNA, the CDR3 is TGTGCCAGCCAGACAGGATTCAATCAGCCCCAGCATTTT. Its protein is CASQTGFNQPQHF.

V usage is TRBV5-1 and J usage is TRBJ2-1; 8 positions match TRBD2. Per the germline V gene, CDR1 is SGHRS and CDR2 is YFSETQ. CDR3 length: 15 amino acids. With V trimmed by 0 bases and J by 2 bases, 1 base remained unmatched. CDR3 sequence (DNA): TGCGCCAGCAGCTTGGCCGGGGGGGCCTACAATGAGCAGTTCTTC. Its translation is CASSLAGGAYNEQFF. Full variable domain (missing parts from reference TRBV5-1 and TRBJ2-1): KAGVTQTPRYLIKTRGQQVTLSCSPISGHRSVSWYQQTPGQGLQFLFEYFSETQRNKGNFPGRFSGRQFSNSRSEMNVSTLELGDSALYLCASSLAGGAYNEQFFGPGTRLTVL.

The rearrangement links TRBV24-1 to TRBJ2-3, with a possible D match to TRBD2 (5 bases). CDR1 and CDR2 (germline): KGHDR, SFDVKD. This CDR3 spans 13 amino acids. Trimming took off 3 bases at V and 3 bases at J, with 6 bases between the two ends. The DNA of the CDR3 is TGTGCCACCAGTGATCGGACTACAGATACGCAGTATTTT. This translates into CATSDRTTDTQYF.

About this clone itself: Its ends do not fully match the called genes, so a read error is possible. The chain has TRBV7-9 and TRBJ1-2; no reliable D call. CDR3 length equals 10 residues. Per the germline V gene, CDR1 is SEHNR and CDR2 is FQNEAQ (reference sequence). The CDR3 protein is CASSPLTAAF. The CDR3 nucleotides read TGTGCCAGCAGCCCCCTGACGGCGGCCTTC.

The chain carries TRBV7-6 and TRBJ1-1, with D possibly matching TRBD1 (5 bases). Trimming removed 5 bases at V and 8 bases at J, with 12 bases between. The CDR3 covers 12 residues. CDR1 and CDR2 from the germline V gene are SGHVS and FNYEAQ. This CDR3 reads CASSPGEAEAFF. The CDR3 DNA sequence: TGTGCCAGCAGCCCGGGGGAGGCGGAAGCTTTCTTT.

V usage is TRBV28 and J usage is TRBJ2-4, with TRBD2 matching 8 bases. There are 15 residues in the CDR3. Germline-derived CDR1 and CDR2 are MDHEN and SYDVKM. V trimming: 5 bases; J trimming: 8 bases; junction bases outside the gene matches: 11. CDR3 residues: CASSGASGFVDIQYF. CDR3 nucleotide sequence: TGTGCCAGCAGTGGGGCTAGCGGGTTCGTTGACATTCAGTACTTC.

In its sample, this clone is medium-sized. This chain joins TRBV6-1 and TRBJ2-7; weak D call: TRBD1 (5 bases). The length of the CDR3 is 15 residues. From germline, CDR1 is MNHNS and CDR2 SASEGT. The V end was cut by 1 base, the J end by 5 bases, with 15 bases between. The CDR3 DNA reads TGTGCCAGCAGTGAAGAAGTCCTGGGGCGAAACGAGCAGTACTTC. This gives the protein CASSEEVLGRNEQYF.

The V gene is TRBV6-5, the J gene TRBJ2-3, with D possibly TRBD2 on 6 matching bases. Germline CDR1 reads MNHEY; CDR2 reads SVGAGI. The ends were cut back, 3 bases at V and 2 bases at J, with 12 bases in the middle. This CDR3 comprises 15 residues. The chain's CDR3 is CASSYNGGATDTQYF. The CDR3 nucleotides read TGTGCCAGCAGTTATAATGGAGGGGCCACAGATACGCAGTATTTT.

In this sample, this clone turned up a few times. The chain joins TRBV19 to TRBJ2-7; TRBD2 is a possible D gene (5 bases). The CDR3 is 13 residues long. CDR1 is LNHDA, CDR2 SQIVND, per germline (reference sequence). The V end lost 3 bases, the J end lost 3 bases, and 9 bases lay between the germline ends. The CDR3 is CASSMSSSYEQYF. As DNA, the CDR3 is TGTGCCAGTAGTATGTCTAGCAGCTACGAGCAGTACTTC.

The genes are TRBV28 and TRBJ1-2; no clear D gene. The CDR3 runs to 14 residues. The ends were cut back, 5 bases at V and 7 bases at J, with 17 bases in the middle. From germline, CDR1 is MDHEN and CDR2 SYDVKM. CDR3 sequence reads: CASSPTSPLPGYTF. Here the CDR3 DNA reads TGTGCCAGCAGTCCCACGAGCCCCTTACCTGGCTACACCTTC.